Presented here are 6 T cell receptor beta chains from one specimen sequenced in a study of blood T cell repertoires in COVID-19. TCRdb keeps only in-frame clones here, not all; method: immunoSEQ multiplex PCR. The sample shows roughly 150,000 clones, 80% to 90% of them seen only once. Sequencing input: peripheral blood. The receptor source for this set is a woman over 75 with acute or convalescent COVID-19.

This clone was detected only once. This sequence joins TRBV12-3 or TRBV12-4 and TRBJ2-5, with a weak D call TRBD1 (5 bases). V shed 1 base and J shed 5 bases, with 8 bases lying between them. CDR3 length: 13 amino acids. The CDR3 region is CASSLEGLETQYF. CDR3 DNA: TGTGCCAGCAGTTTAGAGGGGCTGGAGACCCAGTACTTC.

The chain recombines TRBV5-1 with TRBJ2-7, with a possible D match to TRBD2 (6 bases). With 0 bases removed from V and 2 bases from J, the gap between germline ends came to 12 bases. Germline assignment: CDR1 SGHRS and CDR2 YFSETQ. There are 15 residues in the CDR3. The CDR3 bases are TGCGCCAGCAGCTTGGGGGTAGCGGATACCTACGAGCAGTACTTC. Translation: CASSLGVADTYEQYF. The full variable domain, with the rest looked up from reference TRBV5-1 and TRBJ2-7, is KAGVTQTPRYLIKTRGQQVTLSCSPISGHRSVSWYQQTPGQGLQFLFEYFSETQRNKGNFPGRFSGRQFSNSRSEMNVSTLELGDSALYLCASSLGVADTYEQYFGPGTRLTVT.

This chain joins TRBV29-1 and TRBJ1-2, with TRBD1 identical over 7 bases. V lost 4 bases and J lost 4; bases outside the gene matches: 15. The germline CDR1 and CDR2 sequences are SQVTM and ANQGSEA. The CDR3 has 16 amino acids. DNA for the CDR3: TGCAGCGTTGCTTTGAGACAGGGTTTTCGCGGCTATGGCTACACCTTC. Encoded protein: CSVALRQGFRGYGYTF.

The chain uses TRBV3-1 (or the pseudogene TRBV3-2) and TRBJ1-5; D ambiguous. There are 15 residues in the CDR3. Looked up from germline, CDR1 is LGHDT and CDR2 is YNNKEL (reference sequence). V lost 0 bases, J lost 9 bases, and 15 bases lay in between. DNA of the CDR3: TGTGCCAGCAGCCAAGATATACTGCCTTTTCGGCCCCAGCATTTT. The encoded protein is CASSQDILPFRPQHF.

V gene TRBV6-1 combines with J gene TRBJ2-1; 12 nucleotides match TRBD1. The ends lost 0 bases at V and 5 bases at J; junction bases unmatched: 11. The length of the CDR3 is 19 residues. The germline CDR1 and CDR2 sequences are MNHNS and SASEGT. The CDR3 loop is CASSEALVVGQGADNEQFF. DNA for the CDR3: TGTGCCAGCAGTGAAGCACTGGTAGTGGGACAGGGGGCCGACAATGAGCAGTTCTTC.

This clone showed up just a few times. The CDR3 coding sequence is TGTGCCAGTAGTCCGGGTAGTAATCAGCCCCAGCATTTT. It specifies CASSPGSNQPQHF. This chain links TRBV19 with TRBJ1-5; D call uncertain. The CDR3 contains 13 residues. V lost 5 bases and J lost 4, with 9 bases in between. CDR1 and CDR2 from the germline V gene are LNHDA and SQIVND (reference sequence).